The 30 T cell receptor beta chains below all came from one sample that was sequenced in a study of beta chain bispecific antibodies for T cell cancers. Study outcomes and limitations: The leukemia cells, rather than normal T cells, gave most of the targeted TRBV signal. The TRBV12-3 share of total TRBV signal fell approximately 99% after anti-TRBV12 rather than anti-CD19 exposure.

TCRdb used MiXCR to reprocess the 5' RACE reads, holding one entry per CDR3 protein. Seen here are about 20,000 distinct CDR3 sequences, 2% to 2.5% observed once, and the top ten hold about 4.8%. These receptors have no identified antigens. Blood mononuclear cells were expanded for 3 days using either OKT3 anti-CD3 antibody or CD3/CD28 beads. Here the sequenced sample was healthy donor T cells cultured with leukemia cells, taken from a culture containing a bispecific antibody targeting TCR Vbeta12. The receptors shown here come from a human donor in good health. Some clones in this sample may be carry-over from other donors' samples.

The table lists this clonotype with many counts. V usage is TRBV7-6 and J usage is TRBJ2-5, with TRBD2 identical over 11 bases. Germline CDR1 SGHVS, CDR2 FNYEAQ. Trimming cost V 4 bases and J 1 base; bases outside gene matches: 2. This CDR3 is built from 15 residues. CDR3 residues: CASSWGTSGQETQYF. The CDR3 nucleotides read TGTGCCAGCAGCTGGGGGACTAGCGGCCAAGAGACCCAGTACTTC.

The chain carries TRBV3-1 and TRBJ2-5; TRBD1 matches at 10 bases. Trimming cost V 2 bases and J 5 bases; bases outside gene matches: 5. CDR1 and CDR2 (germline): LGHDT, YNNKEL (reference sequence). This CDR3 region has 15 residues. In DNA form, the CDR3 reads TGTGCCAGCAGCCAAACCGGGACAGGGGTCGAGACCCAGTACTTC. It encodes CASSQTGTGVETQYF.

This clonotype was observed many times. V gene TRBV5-5 combines with J gene TRBJ1-4; TRBD1 aligns across 9 bases. Trimming cost V 7 bases and J 6 bases; bases outside gene matches: 7. The CDR3 is 14 residues long. Germline CDR1 SGHKS, CDR2 YYEKEE (reference sequence). In DNA, the CDR3 is TGTGCCAGCGATGCCGGGACAGGGTATGAAAAACTGTTTTTT. It codes for CASDAGTGYEKLFF.

The sample holds many counts of this clonotype. J is TRBJ2-2 and V is TRBV7-9, with 8 bases identical to TRBD1. This CDR3 spans 15 amino acids. V was clipped by 5 bases and J by 5 bases; unmatched bases: 7. CDR1 and CDR2 (germline): SEHNR, FQNEAQ (reference sequence). This CDR3 reads CASSPTRTGTGELFF. Written as DNA, the CDR3 is TGTGCCAGCAGCCCCACCCGGACAGGGACCGGGGAGCTGTTTTTT.

J is TRBJ1-2 and V is TRBV5-8, with TRBD1 matching over 8 bases. The germline CDR1 and CDR2 sequences are SGHTS and YDEGEE. The CDR3 contains 16 residues. Unmatched junction bases numbered 10, after V lost 3 bases and J lost 3 bases. The CDR3 sequence is CASSSPSQGVDYGYTF. DNA of the CDR3: TGTGCCAGCAGCTCCCCCTCACAGGGGGTGGACTATGGCTACACCTTC.

This clonotype is labeled medium-sized. The chain carries TRBV7-9 and TRBJ2-7; TRBD1 matches at 7 bases. The CDR3 contains 15 residues. Germline lookup yields CDR1 SEHNR and CDR2 FQNEAQ (reference sequence). The V and J ends lost 5 bases and 3 bases, in that order; junction bases with no gene match: 10. In DNA form, the CDR3 reads TGTGCCAGCAGCAATACGACAGGGAAGGTCTACGAGCAGTACTTC. Amino acid sequence: CASSNTTGKVYEQYF.

This clonotype was detected many times. The V gene is TRBV5-6, the J gene TRBJ2-2; D not resolved. Per germline, CDR1 SGHDT and CDR2 YYEEEE. The V end lost 0 bases, the J end lost 0 bases, and 3 bases lay between the germline ends. This CDR3 comprises 14 residues. CDR3 in DNA: TGTGCCAGCAGCTTGGGGGCGAACACCGGGGAGCTGTTTTTT. It specifies CASSLGANTGELFF. The full variable domain, rest sourced from reference TRBV5-6 and TRBJ2-2, is DAGVTQSPTHLIKTRGQQVTLRCSPKSGHDTVSWYQQALGQGPQFIFQYYEEEERQRGNFPDRFSGHQFPNYSSELNVNALLLGDSALYLCASSLGANTGELFFGEGSRLTVL.

This clonotype has ten or more counts. This chain connects TRBV7-2 to TRBJ2-3; possible D gene TRBD2, 5 bases. The CDR3 has 15 residues. V lost 4 bases and J 3 bases, leaving 14 bases between the germline ends. CDR1 and CDR2 from the germline V gene are SGHTA and FQGNSA. This CDR3 is CASSSPGVVTDTQYF. The CDR3 nucleotides read TGTGCCAGCAGCTCCCCCGGGGTGGTAACAGATACGCAGTATTTT.

This clonotype was picked up many times. The chain has TRBV6-5 and TRBJ1-2; TRBD1 is a possible D gene (6 bases). Trimming stripped 4 bases from V and 6 bases from J, with 21 bases between. Germline CDR1 and CDR2: MNHEY and SVGAGI. CDR3 length equals 16 residues. The CDR3 loop is CASSSRPPDRRNGYTF. Here the CDR3 DNA reads TGTGCCAGCAGTTCTCGACCTCCTGACAGGCGGAATGGCTACACCTTC.

The sample holds a few counts of this clonotype. The chain links TRBV6-5 to TRBJ1-1; D possibly corresponds to TRBD1 (5 bases). Germline CDR1 and CDR2: MNHEY and SVGAGI. CDR3 length: 14 residues. Between the trimmed V and J ends, which lost 6 bases and 5 bases, there was a span of 16 bases. The CDR3 DNA is TGTGCCAGCAGCCACGGGGCAGGGAGGACTGAAGCTTTCTTT. This translates into CASSHGAGRTEAFF.

This clonotype was found many times. The chain couples TRBV11-1 to TRBJ1-1; D is uncertain. This CDR3 contains 13 residues. Germline V gene lookup returns CDR1 SGHAT and CDR2 FQDESV (reference sequence). The ends were cut back, 4 bases at V and 1 base at J, with 7 bases in the middle. CDR3 sequence: CASSSLWNTEAFF. CDR3 nucleotide sequence: TGTGCCAGCAGCTCCCTTTGGAACACTGAAGCTTTCTTT.

This clonotype was seen repeatedly, ten times or more. J is TRBJ2-7 and V is TRBV7-8; D unresolved. CDR1 is SGHVS and CDR2 is FQNEAQ in the germline V gene. Trimming shortened V by 1 base and J by 1 base, and 8 bases separated the two germline ends. This CDR3 contains 14 residues. CDR3 in amino acids: CASSLGGFSYEQYF. The CDR3 DNA sequence: TGTGCCAGCAGCTTAGGGGGATTTTCCTACGAGCAGTACTTC.

This clonotype occurred many times. V is TRBV7-9 and J is TRBJ1-2; D might be TRBD1 (5 bases). Germline V gives CDR1 SEHNR, CDR2 FQNEAQ (reference sequence). The CDR3 covers 16 residues. Between the trimmed V and J ends, which lost 10 bases and 6 bases, there was a span of 27 bases. The CDR3 DNA sequence: TGTGCCACCGACCGGAAAGACGGGGCCTCGTTGGATGGCTACACCTTC. Amino acids: CATDRKDGASLDGYTF.

This clonotype was detected ten times or more. V and J are TRBV6-1 and TRBJ2-3; 12 positions agree with TRBD2. V dropped 3 bases and J dropped 5; count of bases not matched to a gene: 9. Per germline, CDR1 MNHNS and CDR2 SASEGT. This CDR3 spans 17 amino acids. CDR3 DNA: TGTGCCAGCAGTGATTCTTGGACGGGACTAGCGGGAGATACGCAGTATTTT. Its protein is CASSDSWTGLAGDTQYF.

This clonotype has a count of ten or more. The genes are TRBV10-3 and TRBJ2-7; 7 bases line up with TRBD1. This CDR3 is 12 amino acids long. CDR1 is ENHRY, CDR2 SYGVKD, per germline. V gave up 8 bases and J gave up 0 bases; unmatched junction bases: 1. In DNA, the CDR3 is TGTGCCATCCGACAGGGCTCCTACGAGCAGTACTTC. This encodes CAIRQGSYEQYF.

In its sample, this clonotype was seen many times. The V and J genes are TRBV27 and TRBJ1-4; 8 nucleotides align to TRBD1. This CDR3 comprises 15 residues. The germline gives CDR1 MNHEY, CDR2 SMNVEV (reference sequence). J lost 7 bases, V lost 8 bases, and 12 bases had no gene match. The CDR3 DNA follows: TGTGCCAGCGGAAGTACAGGGGGGCATGGTGAAAAACTGTTTTTT. Its protein product is CASGSTGGHGEKLFF. The full variable domain, in which reference TRBV27 and TRBJ1-4 provide the parts outside the CDR3, is EAQVTQNPRYLITVTGKKLTVTCSQNMNHEYMSWYRQDPGLGLRQIYYSMNVEVTDKGDVPEGYKVSRKEKRNFPLILESPSPNQTSLYFCASGSTGGHGEKLFFGSGTQLSVL.

This clonotype was observed at least ten times. The chain combines TRBV5-5 with TRBJ2-7; D gene ambiguous. V lost 4 bases to trimming and J lost 5 bases, with 10 bases between them. The length of the CDR3 is 12 residues. CDR1 is SGHKS and CDR2 is YYEKEE in the germline V gene (reference sequence). The CDR3 reads CASSLFNDEQYF. The CDR3 DNA sequence: TGTGCCAGCAGCCTCTTTAATGACGAGCAGTACTTC.

This clonotype was counted between two and nine times. This chain uses TRBV7-6 with TRBJ2-7; weak D call: TRBD2 (5 bases). Germline V gene data show CDR1 as SGHVS and CDR2 as FNYEAQ. There are 16 residues in the CDR3. With 5 bases removed from V and 0 bases from J, the gap between germline ends came to 17 bases. The CDR3 DNA follows: TGTGCCAGCAGCCTATTGCTGGGGAGAGACTCCTACGAGCAGTACTTC. It yields the protein CASSLLLGRDSYEQYF.

This clonotype was observed at least ten times. The chain carries TRBV20-1 and TRBJ1-5; D perhaps matches TRBD1 (5 bases). With 0 bases removed from V and 0 bases from J, the gap between germline ends came to 12 bases. Germline-derived CDR1 and CDR2 are DFQATT and SNEGSKA (reference sequence). The CDR3 sequence is 16 residues long. DNA of the CDR3: TGCAGTGCTAGAGATGCAGGGCTGAATAGCAATCAGCCCCAGCATTTT. Translating it yields CSARDAGLNSNQPQHF.

This clonotype was recorded many times. The chain joins TRBV6-5 to TRBJ2-1; TRBD1 or TRBD2 may be the D gene (5 bases each). V lost 0 bases and J lost 10, with 16 bases in between. CDR3 length: 15 residues. Looked up from germline, CDR1 is MNHEY and CDR2 is SVGAGI. In nucleotides, the CDR3 is TGTGCCAGCAGTTACTCGAAATGGGGTGGGGGAGAGCAGTTCTTC. Residues: CASSYSKWGGGEQFF.

This clonotype was picked up many times. V and J are TRBV5-6 and TRBJ1-6; D ambiguous. The CDR3 has 15 residues. Between the trimmed V and J ends, which lost 4 bases and 2 bases, there was a span of 10 bases. Germline values: CDR1 SGHDT, CDR2 YYEEEE. The CDR3: CASSPGVAYNSPLHF. The CDR3 nucleotides read TGTGCCAGCAGCCCTGGGGTAGCCTATAATTCACCCCTCCACTTT.

This clonotype was seen at least ten times. The chain joins TRBV27 to TRBJ2-7, with 7 bases fitting TRBD1. The CDR3 is 15 residues long. With 0 bases clipped from V and 2 bases from J, the junction kept 4 bases outside the gene matches. Germline lookup yields CDR1 MNHEY and CDR2 SMNVEV (reference sequence). The DNA for the CDR3 is TGTGCCAGCAGTTTATCAGGGGGCAATCCCTACGAGCAGTACTTC. This sequence encodes CASSLSGGNPYEQYF.

The chain recombines TRBV20-1 with TRBJ2-7; D may be TRBD2 (5 bases). This CDR3 has 11 residues. The germline CDR1 and CDR2 sequences are DFQATT and SNEGSKA (reference sequence). V dropped 5 bases and J dropped 6 bases, with 11 bases sitting between them. The CDR3, as DNA: TGCAGTGCTTATAACCGGGGCGAGCAGTACTTC. Translating it yields CSAYNRGEQYF.

This clonotype was seen many times. The V gene is TRBV20-1, the J gene TRBJ2-1, with no clear D. This CDR3 is 10 amino acids long. The V gene's germline CDR1 is DFQATT and CDR2 SNEGSKA (reference sequence). V dropped 8 bases and J dropped 9 bases, with 11 bases sitting between them. The CDR3 sequence is CSYSTGEQFF. The CDR3 nucleotides read TGCAGTTATTCGACTGGTGAGCAGTTCTTC.

The table lists this clonotype with many counts. The gene calls are TRBV27 and TRBJ2-7; D remains ambiguous. Looked up from germline, CDR1 is MNHEY and CDR2 is SMNVEV (reference sequence). The CDR3 is made up of 16 amino acids. The V and J ends lost 5 bases and 6 bases respectively, with 23 bases between them. CDR3 sequence reads: CASSPTTRRLFGEQYF. The CDR3 DNA sequence: TGTGCCAGCAGTCCCACGACAAGACGCCTCTTTGGCGAGCAGTACTTC.

This clonotype appeared many times. The rearrangement links TRBV5-5 to TRBJ2-2, with a weak D call TRBD2 (5 bases). The CDR3 has 14 amino acids. V dropped 3 bases and J dropped 6 bases, with 12 bases sitting between them. In germline, CDR1 is SGHKS, CDR2 YYEKEE (reference sequence). CDR3 sequence (DNA): TGTGCCAGCAGCTCCATGGGGAGTGCCGGGGAGCTGTTTTTT. It specifies CASSSMGSAGELFF.

This clonotype is medium-sized within its sample. The V call is TRBV27, the J call TRBJ2-7, with 8 bases that match TRBD1. Germline V lookup: CDR1 MNHEY, CDR2 SMNVEV (reference sequence). The CDR3 is made up of 17 amino acids. V gave up 5 bases and J gave up 0 bases; unmatched junction bases: 12. The CDR3 reads CASSPYSWTGSSYEQYF. In DNA form, the CDR3 reads TGTGCCAGCAGTCCCTACTCGTGGACAGGGAGCTCCTACGAGCAGTACTTC.

This clonotype was seen many times. This chain uses TRBV7-9 with TRBJ1-2; D is perhaps TRBD1 (5 bases). The CDR3 sequence is 15 residues long. Germline assignment: CDR1 SEHNR and CDR2 FQNEAQ (reference sequence). V lost 0 bases and J 2 bases, leaving 10 bases between the germline ends. The CDR3 DNA is TGTGCCAGCAGCTTAGCGCCGGCAGGGAACTATGGCTACACCTTC. It yields the protein CASSLAPAGNYGYTF.

This clonotype came up many times. J is TRBJ2-3 and V is TRBV3-1; TRBD2 matches 10 bases. The length of the CDR3 is 15 residues. Per the germline V gene, CDR1 is LGHDT and CDR2 is YNNKEL (reference sequence). V dropped 4 bases and J dropped 5; count of bases not matched to a gene: 6. The CDR3 spells CASSLSGGAKDTQYF. The DNA of the CDR3 is TGTGCCAGCAGCCTCAGCGGGGGGGCCAAAGATACGCAGTATTTT.

This clonotype was picked up many times. The chain couples TRBV12-3 or TRBV12-4 to TRBJ2-3, with D hard to call. Trimming removed 7 bases from V and 2 bases from J, with 7 bases in between. This CDR3 region has 12 residues. In nucleotides, the CDR3 is TGTGCCAGCACCGGTTACACAGATACGCAGTATTTT. It encodes CASTGYTDTQYF.